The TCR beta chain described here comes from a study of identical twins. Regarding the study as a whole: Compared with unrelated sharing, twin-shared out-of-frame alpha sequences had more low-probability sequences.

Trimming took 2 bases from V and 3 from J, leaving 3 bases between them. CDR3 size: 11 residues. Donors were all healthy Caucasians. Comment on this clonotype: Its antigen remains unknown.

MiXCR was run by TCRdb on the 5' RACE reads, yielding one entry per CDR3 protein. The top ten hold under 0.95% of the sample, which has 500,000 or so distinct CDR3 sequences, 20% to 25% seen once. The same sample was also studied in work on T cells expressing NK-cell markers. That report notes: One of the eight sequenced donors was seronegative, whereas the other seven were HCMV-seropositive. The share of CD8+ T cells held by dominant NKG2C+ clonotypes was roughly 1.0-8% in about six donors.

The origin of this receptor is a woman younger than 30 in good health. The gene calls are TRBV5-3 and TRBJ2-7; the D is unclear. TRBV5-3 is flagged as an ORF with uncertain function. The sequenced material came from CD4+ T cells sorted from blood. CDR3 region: CARSLNYEQYF. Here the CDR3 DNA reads TGTGCCAGAAGCTTAAACTACGAGCAGTACTTC.